There are a few counts of the clone carrying this T cell receptor beta chain. This record comes from a study of blood T cell repertoires in COVID-19. Overall study context: Whether acute or convalescent, the COVID-19 samples came from the United States, Italy and Spain. Sample material is recorded as cDNA or gDNA derived from T cells, B-cell-depleted T cells, or PBMCs.

CDR3 length equals 11 residues. V was pared by 5 bases and J by 2 bases, with 3 bases between. Original analysis: Estimates of nucleated cell counts were drawn from the amplification of reference gene primers. Only in-frame clones appear in the TCRdb table, and some are missing; sequencing was by immunoSEQ multiplex PCR. The V and J calls and clone size were taken over from that table, and D and trimming were inferred from the DNA. This sample yields about 100,000 clones, of which 88% are seen a single time; around 6.9% belongs to the top ten. The sequence was obtained from an older woman with acute or convalescent COVID-19. Sequenced material: peripheral blood. The V call is TRBV12-3 or TRBV12-4, the J call TRBJ2-5, with no clear D. The chain's CDR3 is CASSHQETQYF. The CDR3 DNA follows: TGTGCCAGCAGTCATCAAGAGACCCAGTACTTC.